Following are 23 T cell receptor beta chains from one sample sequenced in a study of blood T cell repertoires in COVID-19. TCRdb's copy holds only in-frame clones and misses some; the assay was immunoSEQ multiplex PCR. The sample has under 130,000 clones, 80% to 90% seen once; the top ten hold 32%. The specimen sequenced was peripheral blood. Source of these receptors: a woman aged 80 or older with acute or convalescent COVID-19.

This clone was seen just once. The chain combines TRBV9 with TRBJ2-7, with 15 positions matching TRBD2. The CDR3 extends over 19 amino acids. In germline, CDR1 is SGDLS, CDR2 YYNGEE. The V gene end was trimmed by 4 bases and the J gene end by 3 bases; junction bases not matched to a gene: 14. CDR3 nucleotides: TGTGCCAGCAGCCCCACGGTGGGACTAGCGGGGGGTAGGGGCTACGAGCAGTACTTC. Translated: CASSPTVGLAGGRGYEQYF.

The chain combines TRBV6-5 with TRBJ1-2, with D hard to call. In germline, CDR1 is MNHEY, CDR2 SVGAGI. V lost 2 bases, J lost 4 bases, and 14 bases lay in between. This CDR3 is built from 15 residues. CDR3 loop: CASSYSLVQPYGYTF. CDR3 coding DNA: TGTGCCAGCAGTTACAGCCTGGTACAGCCCTATGGCTACACCTTC.

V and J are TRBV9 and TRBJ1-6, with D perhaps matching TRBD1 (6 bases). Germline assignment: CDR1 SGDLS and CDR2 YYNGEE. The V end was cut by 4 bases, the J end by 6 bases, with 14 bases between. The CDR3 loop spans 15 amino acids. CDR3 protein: CASSTSDRTNSPLHF. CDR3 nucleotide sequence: TGTGCCAGCAGCACTTCGGACAGAACTAATTCACCCCTCCACTTT.

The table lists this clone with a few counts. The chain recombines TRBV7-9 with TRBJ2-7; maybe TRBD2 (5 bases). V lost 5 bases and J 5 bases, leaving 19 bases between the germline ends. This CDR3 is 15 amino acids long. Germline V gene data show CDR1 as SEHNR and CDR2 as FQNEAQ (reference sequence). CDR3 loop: CASSPKIREGNEQYF. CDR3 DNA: TGTGCCAGCAGCCCCAAGATCCGGGAAGGGAACGAGCAGTACTTC. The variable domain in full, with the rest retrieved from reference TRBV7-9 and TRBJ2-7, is DTGVSQNPRHKITKRGQNVTFRCDPISEHNRLYWYRQTLGQGPEFLTYFQNEAQLEKSRLLSDRFSAERPKGSFSTLEIQRTEQGDSAMYLCASSPKIREGNEQYFGPGTRLTVT.

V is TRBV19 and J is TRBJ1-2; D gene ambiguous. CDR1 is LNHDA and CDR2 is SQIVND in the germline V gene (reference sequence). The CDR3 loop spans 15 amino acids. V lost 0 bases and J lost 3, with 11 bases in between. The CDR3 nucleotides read TGTGCCAGTAGTATAGAGGAGGGATTGGACTATGGCTACACCTTC. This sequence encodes CASSIEEGLDYGYTF.

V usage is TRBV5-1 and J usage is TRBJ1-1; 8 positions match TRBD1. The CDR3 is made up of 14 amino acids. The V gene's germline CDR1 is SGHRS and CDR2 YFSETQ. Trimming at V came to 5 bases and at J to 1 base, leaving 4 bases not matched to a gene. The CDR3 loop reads CASRHGQGNTEAFF. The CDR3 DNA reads TGCGCCAGCAGACACGGACAGGGGAACACTGAAGCTTTCTTT.

CDR3 residues: CASSIDRGYQPQHF. The CDR3 DNA is TGTGCCAGTAGTATAGACAGGGGATATCAGCCCCAGCATTTT. V is TRBV19 and J is TRBJ1-5, with TRBD1 as a possible D gene (6 bases). Trimming took 0 bases from V and 5 from J, leaving 8 bases between them. Germline V gene sequence: CDR1 LNHDA, CDR2 SQIVND (reference sequence). This CDR3 is 14 amino acids long.

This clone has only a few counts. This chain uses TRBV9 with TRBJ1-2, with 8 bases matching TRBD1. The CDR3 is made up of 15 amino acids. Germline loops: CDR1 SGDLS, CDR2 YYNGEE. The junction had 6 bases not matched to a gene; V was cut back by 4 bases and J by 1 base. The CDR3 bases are TGTGCCAGCAGCCAATGGGACAGGAATAACTATGGCTACACCTTC. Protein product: CASSQWDRNNYGYTF. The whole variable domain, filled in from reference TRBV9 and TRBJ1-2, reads DSGVTQTPKHLITATGQRVTLRCSPRSGDLSVYWYQQSLDQGLQFLIQYYNGEERAKGNILERFSAQQFPDLHSELNLSSLELGDSALYFCASSQWDRNNYGYTFGSGTRLTVV.

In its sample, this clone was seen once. CDR3 sequence: CASKTSGGTYNEQFF. DNA of the CDR3: TGTGCCAGCAAAACTAGCGGGGGGACCTACAATGAGCAGTTCTTC. This sequence joins TRBV7-8 and TRBJ2-1; 12 nucleotides match TRBD2. This CDR3 comprises 15 residues. The germline CDR1 and CDR2 sequences are SGHVS and FQNEAQ. After removal of 7 bases from V and 2 bases from J, the junction contained 3 bases not matched to a gene.

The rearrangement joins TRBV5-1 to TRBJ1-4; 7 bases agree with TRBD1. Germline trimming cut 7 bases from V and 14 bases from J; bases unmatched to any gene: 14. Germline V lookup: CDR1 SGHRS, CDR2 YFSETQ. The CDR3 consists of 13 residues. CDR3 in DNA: TGCGCCAGCCGCAACTTAGGGGGCTTAAACCTGTTTTTT. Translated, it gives CASRNLGGLNLFF.

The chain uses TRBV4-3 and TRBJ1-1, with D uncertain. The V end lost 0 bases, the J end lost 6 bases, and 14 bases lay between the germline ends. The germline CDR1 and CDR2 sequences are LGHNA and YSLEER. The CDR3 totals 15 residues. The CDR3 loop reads CASSQDRTARAEAFF. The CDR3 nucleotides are TGCGCCAGCAGCCAAGATCGCACCGCTAGAGCTGAAGCTTTCTTT.

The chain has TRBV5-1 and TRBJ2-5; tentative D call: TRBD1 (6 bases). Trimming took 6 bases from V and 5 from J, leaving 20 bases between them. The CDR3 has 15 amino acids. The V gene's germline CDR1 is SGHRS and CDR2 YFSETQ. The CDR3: CASTPGGQRMETQYF. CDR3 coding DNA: TGCGCCAGCACCCCTGGGGGCCAAAGGATGGAGACCCAGTACTTC.

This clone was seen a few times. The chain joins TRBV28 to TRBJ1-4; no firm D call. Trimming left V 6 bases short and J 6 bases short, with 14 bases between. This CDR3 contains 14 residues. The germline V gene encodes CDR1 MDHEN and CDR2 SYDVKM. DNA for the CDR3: TGTGCCAGCAGAACCGGGTCACCCTATGAAAAACTGTTTTTT. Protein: CASRTGSPYEKLFF. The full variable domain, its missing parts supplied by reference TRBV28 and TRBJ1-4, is DVKVTQSSRYLVKRTGEKVFLECVQDMDHENMFWYRQDPGLGLRLIYFSYDVKMKEKGDIPEGYSVSREKKERFSLILESASTNQTSMYLCASRTGSPYEKLFFGSGTQLSVL.

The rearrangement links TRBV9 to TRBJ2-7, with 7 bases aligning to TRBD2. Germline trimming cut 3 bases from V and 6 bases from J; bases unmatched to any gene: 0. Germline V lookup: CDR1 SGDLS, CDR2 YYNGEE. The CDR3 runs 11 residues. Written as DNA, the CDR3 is TGTGCCAGCAGCGCGGGAGGCGAGCAGTACTTC. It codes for CASSAGGEQYF.

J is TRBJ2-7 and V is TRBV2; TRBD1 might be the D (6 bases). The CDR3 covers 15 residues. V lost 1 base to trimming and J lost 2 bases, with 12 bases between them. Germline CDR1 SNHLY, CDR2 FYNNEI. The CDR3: CASSEGTAITYEQYF. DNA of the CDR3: TGTGCCAGCAGTGAAGGGACAGCCATTACCTACGAGCAGTACTTC.

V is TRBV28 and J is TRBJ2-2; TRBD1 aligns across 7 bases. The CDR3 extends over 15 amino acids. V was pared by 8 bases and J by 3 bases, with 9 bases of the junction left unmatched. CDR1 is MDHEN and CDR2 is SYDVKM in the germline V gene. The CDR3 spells CASGSRDRDTGELFF. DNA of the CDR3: TGTGCCAGCGGCTCCCGGGACAGAGACACCGGGGAGCTGTTTTTT.

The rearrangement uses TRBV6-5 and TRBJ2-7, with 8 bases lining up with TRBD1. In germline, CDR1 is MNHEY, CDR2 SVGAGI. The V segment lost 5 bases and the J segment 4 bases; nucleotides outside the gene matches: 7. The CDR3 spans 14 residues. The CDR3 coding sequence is TGTGCCAGCAGTCCACGGACAGGGAGGTACGAGCAGTACTTC. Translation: CASSPRTGRYEQYF.

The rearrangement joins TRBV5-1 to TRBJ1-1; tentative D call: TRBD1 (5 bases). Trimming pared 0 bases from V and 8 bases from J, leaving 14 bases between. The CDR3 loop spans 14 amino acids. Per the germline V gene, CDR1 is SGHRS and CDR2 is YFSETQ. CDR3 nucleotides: TGCGCCAGCAGCTTGGGGTCGCAGGGTAAAGAAGCTTTCTTT. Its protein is CASSLGSQGKEAFF.

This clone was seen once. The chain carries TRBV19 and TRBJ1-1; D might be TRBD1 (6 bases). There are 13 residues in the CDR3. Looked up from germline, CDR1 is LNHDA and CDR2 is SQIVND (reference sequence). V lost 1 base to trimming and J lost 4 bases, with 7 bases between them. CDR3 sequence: CASSIVTGTEAFF. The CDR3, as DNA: TGTGCCAGTAGTATAGTGACAGGCACTGAAGCTTTCTTT.

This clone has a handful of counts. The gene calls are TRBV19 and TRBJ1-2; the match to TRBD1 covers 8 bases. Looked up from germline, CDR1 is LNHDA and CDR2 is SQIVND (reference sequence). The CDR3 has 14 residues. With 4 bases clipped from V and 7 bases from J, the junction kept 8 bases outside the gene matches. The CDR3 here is CASSTSIQGGGYTF. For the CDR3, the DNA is TGTGCCAGTAGTACATCGATACAGGGGGGTGGCTACACCTTC.

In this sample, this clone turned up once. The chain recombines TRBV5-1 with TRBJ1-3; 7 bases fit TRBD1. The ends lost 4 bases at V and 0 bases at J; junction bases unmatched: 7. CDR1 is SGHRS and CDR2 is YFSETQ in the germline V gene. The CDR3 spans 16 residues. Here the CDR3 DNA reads TGCGCCAGCAGCGAGGGACAGCCTTCCTCTGGAAACACCATATATTTT. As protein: CASSEGQPSSGNTIYF.

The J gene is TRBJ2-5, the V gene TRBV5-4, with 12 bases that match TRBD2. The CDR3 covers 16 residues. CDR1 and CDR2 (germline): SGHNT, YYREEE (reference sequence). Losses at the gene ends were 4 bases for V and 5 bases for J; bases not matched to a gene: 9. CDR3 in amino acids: CASSARTSGAGETQYF. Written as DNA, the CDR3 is TGTGCCAGCAGCGCCCGGACTAGCGGGGCGGGGGAGACCCAGTACTTC.

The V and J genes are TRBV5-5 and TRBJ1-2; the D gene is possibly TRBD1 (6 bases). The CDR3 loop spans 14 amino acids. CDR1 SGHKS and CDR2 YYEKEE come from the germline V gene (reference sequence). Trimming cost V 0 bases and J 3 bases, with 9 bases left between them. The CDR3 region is CASSLASGDYGYTF. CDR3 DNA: TGTGCCAGCAGCTTGGCATCAGGGGACTATGGCTACACCTTC.